A selection of T cell receptor beta chains follows, all from one sample in a study of blood T cell repertoires in COVID-19. The method was immunoSEQ multiplex PCR; TCRdb's version includes in-frame clones alone and lacks a portion of them. The repertoire holds around 270,000 clones, roughly 91% seen once, with approximately 0.84% in the top ten. The specimen was peripheral blood. The receptors here all came from a man aged 25-45 years with acute or convalescent COVID-19. CDR3s include the opening cysteine and the closing phenylalanine or tryptophan. D genes are given only for firm matches. The size entry is marked missing in some rows and otherwise reads once, few, many or a size class.

cdr3_length: 13
clone_size: .
d_call: .
v_call: TRBV7-9
j_call: TRBJ2-1
cdr3_nt: TGTGCCAGCAGCCTGCCGGCCTACAATGAGCAGTTCTTC
cdr3_aa: CASSLPAYNEQFF

cdr3_length: 13
clone_size: once
d_call: .
v_call: TRBV19
j_call: TRBJ2-5
cdr3_nt: TGTGCCAGTAGTATGGCCAGGCAAGAGACCCAGTACTTC
cdr3_aa: CASSMARQETQYF

cdr3_length: 14
clone_size: .
d_call: .
v_call: TRBV4-1
j_call: TRBJ1-1
cdr3_nt: TGCGCCAGCAGCCAAGGCGCGGGGTGGACTGAAGCTTTCTTT
cdr3_aa: CASSQGAGWTEAFF

cdr3_length: 14
clone_size: .
d_call: .
v_call: TRBV6-5
j_call: TRBJ1-5
cdr3_nt: TGTGCCAGCAGTCCGGCCTCACGAGGTCAGCCCCAGCATTTT
cdr3_aa: CASSPASRGQPQHF

cdr3_length: 15
clone_size: .
d_call: TRBD2
v_call: TRBV29-1
j_call: TRBJ2-1
cdr3_nt: TGCAGCGTTGAGCTAGCGGGGATCTCCTACAATGAGCAGTTCTTC
cdr3_aa: CSVELAGISYNEQFF

cdr3_length: 18
clone_size: .
d_call: .
v_call: TRBV11-3
j_call: TRBJ2-1
cdr3_nt: TGTGCCAGCAGCTTAGCGGGGTCAAAAGTATATAATGGAAACGAGCAGTTCTTC
cdr3_aa: CASSLAGSKVYNGNEQFF

cdr3_length: 11
clone_size: .
d_call: .
v_call: TRBV29-1
j_call: TRBJ1-4
cdr3_nt: TGCAGCGTTGTCGCGAATGAAAAACTGTTTTTT
cdr3_aa: CSVVANEKLFF

cdr3_length: 15
clone_size: .
d_call: .
v_call: TRBV9
j_call: TRBJ2-1
cdr3_nt: TGTGCCAGCAGCGTAGCTATACAGGGTACTCATGAGCAGTTCTTC
cdr3_aa: CASSVAIQGTHEQFF

cdr3_length: 13
clone_size: .
d_call: .
v_call: TRBV6-1
j_call: TRBJ1-1
cdr3_nt: TGTGCCAGCAGTGACGGGGGATCCTCTGAAGCTTTCTTT
cdr3_aa: CASSDGGSSEAFF

cdr3_length: 14
clone_size: few
d_call: TRBD1
v_call: TRBV7-9
j_call: TRBJ2-5
cdr3_nt: TGTGCCAGCAGCTTATACCGGGACAGGTCTCTTACGTACTTC
cdr3_aa: CASSLYRDRSLTYF

cdr3_length: 12
clone_size: few
d_call: .
v_call: TRBV30
j_call: TRBJ2-3
cdr3_nt: TGTGCCTGGAAAATACTGCCAGATACGCAGTATTTT
cdr3_aa: CAWKILPDTQYF

cdr3_length: 15
clone_size: .
d_call: TRBD2
v_call: TRBV4-1
j_call: TRBJ2-7
cdr3_nt: TGCGCCAGCAGCATACCGGGACTAGCGGCCTACGAGCAGTACTTC
cdr3_aa: CASSIPGLAAYEQYF

cdr3_length: 12
clone_size: .
d_call: .
v_call: TRBV30
j_call: TRBJ1-2
cdr3_nt: TGTGCCCGCAATCAACAGGGATATGGCTACACCTTC
cdr3_aa: CARNQQGYGYTF

cdr3_length: 13
clone_size: .
d_call: TRBD1
v_call: TRBV18
j_call: TRBJ2-1
cdr3_nt: TGTGCCAGCTCACGGACAGGGGGCAATGAGCAGTTCTTC
cdr3_aa: CASSRTGGNEQFF

cdr3_length: 14
clone_size: .
d_call: .
v_call: TRBV5-1
j_call: TRBJ2-5
cdr3_nt: TGCGCCAGCAGCTTGGGGCAGGGCGTGGAGACCCAGTACTTC
cdr3_aa: CASSLGQGVETQYF

cdr3_length: 14
clone_size: .
d_call: .
v_call: TRBV3-1/TRBV3-2
j_call: TRBJ1-1
cdr3_nt: TGTGCCAGCAGCCATGGGGCCATGAACACTGAAGCTTTCTTT
cdr3_aa: CASSHGAMNTEAFF

cdr3_length: 13
clone_size: .
d_call: .
v_call: TRBV10-1
j_call: TRBJ1-1
cdr3_nt: TGCGCCAGCAGTGAGTCAGGGAGGGTGGAAGCTTTCTTT
cdr3_aa: CASSESGRVEAFF

cdr3_length: 15
clone_size: .
d_call: TRBD1
v_call: TRBV5-6
j_call: TRBJ1-2
cdr3_nt: TGTGCCAGCAGCTTTTTACGGGACAGGGTTTCTGGCTACACCTTC
cdr3_aa: CASSFLRDRVSGYTF